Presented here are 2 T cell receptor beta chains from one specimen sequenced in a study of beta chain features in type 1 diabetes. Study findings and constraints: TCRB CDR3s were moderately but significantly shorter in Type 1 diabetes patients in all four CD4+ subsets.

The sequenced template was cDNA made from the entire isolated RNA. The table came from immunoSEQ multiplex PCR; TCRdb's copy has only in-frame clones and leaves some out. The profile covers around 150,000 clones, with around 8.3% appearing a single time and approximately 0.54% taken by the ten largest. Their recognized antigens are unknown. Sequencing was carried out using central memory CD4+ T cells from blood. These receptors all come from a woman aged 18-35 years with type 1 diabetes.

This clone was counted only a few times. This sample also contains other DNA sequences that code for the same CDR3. The CDR3 here is CASSTGQGGGYTF. The DNA for the CDR3 is TGTGCCAGCAGCACCGGACAGGGAGGTGGCTACACCTTC. V is TRBV7-2 and J is TRBJ1-2, with 8 positions matching TRBD1. This CDR3 is 13 amino acids long. The V gene's germline CDR1 is SGHTA and CDR2 FQGNSA. Trimming cost V 5 bases and J 7 bases; bases outside gene matches: 6.

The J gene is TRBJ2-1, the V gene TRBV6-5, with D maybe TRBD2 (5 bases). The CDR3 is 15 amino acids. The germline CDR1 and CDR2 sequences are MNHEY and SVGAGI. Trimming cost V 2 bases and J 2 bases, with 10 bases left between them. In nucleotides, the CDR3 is TGTGCCAGCAGTTACACCCCGGGGACCTACAATGAGCAGTTCTTC. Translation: CASSYTPGTYNEQFF.